This T cell receptor (beta chain) was identified in a study of early T cells in non-severe SARS-CoV-2 infection. Study-wide background: Sequenced bulk RNA came from whole blood that was unsorted, and chains were unpaired.

Trimming took 5 bases from V and 5 from J, leaving 12 bases between them. Looked up from germline, CDR1 is SGHAT and CDR2 is FQNNGV. The length of the CDR3 is 13 residues. This clonotype was seen ten or more times. The antigen is not known. Individually, cDNA molecules had unique molecular identifiers attached to them. TCRdb called the 5' RACE reads again in MiXCR, with one record for every CDR3 protein. The repertoire consists of tens of thousands of distinct CDR3 sequences, with about 6.5% occurring once and the leading ten covering around 20%. Notes on the study in general: Using VDJdb, the matching emphasized anti-spike CD8 responses while missing private and CD4 specificities.

The input for sequencing was whole blood, taken at baseline. The sequence was obtained from an adult who was a healthcare worker with PCR-confirmed SARS-CoV-2 infection or an uninfected control (not recorded which). The chain joins TRBV11-2 to TRBJ2-5, with D hard to call. The CDR3, as DNA: TGTGCCAGCAGCAGCCAGCGTCTGGAGACCCAGTACTTC. Its translation is CASSSQRLETQYF.